This is a list of T cell receptor beta chains from one sample in a study of cytomegalovirus exposure and HLA in healthy donors. Data came from immunoSEQ multiplex PCR; TCRdb stores just in-frame clones and leaves some out. The sample contains tens of thousands of clones, approximately 90% of which appear only once. Specimen: PBMCs. The receptors here all came from a woman aged 18-29 years in good health and CMV-seropositive. Each CDR3 is given with its conserved first and last residue. D genes are given only for firm matches. Only part of the rows carry a size: once, few, many, or a class if the clone is expanded.

TRBJ2-7,.,15,TRBD2,TRBV7-9,CASSRVAGGPSEQYF,TGTGCCAGCAGCCGCGTAGCGGGAGGCCCGTCCGAGCAGTACTTC
TRBJ2-1,.,18,TRBD2,TRBV2,CASIGLAGGTSSYNEQFF,TGTGCCAGCATCGGACTAGCGGGGGGTACGAGCTCCTACAATGAGCAGTTCTTC
TRBJ1-1,.,15,.,TRBV5-6,CASSYGTYSSRGAFF,TGTGCCAGCAGCTATGGGACATATAGTTCCAGAGGAGCTTTCTTT
TRBJ1-1,.,15,TRBD1,TRBV28,CASSSDRGLNTEAFF,TGTGCCAGCAGTTCAGACAGGGGCCTGAACACTGAAGCTTTCTTT
TRBJ2-2,.,14,.,TRBV7-9,CASSPDRFTGELFF,TGTGCCAGCAGCCCGGACAGATTCACCGGGGAGCTGTTTTTT
TRBJ2-7,.,13,TRBD1,TRBV5-4,CASSRTGVGEQYF,TGTGCCAGCAGCAGAACAGGGGTGGGCGAGCAGTACTTC
TRBJ2-3,.,15,.,TRBV5-8,CASSLDLIGTDTQYF,TGTGCCAGCAGCTTGGATCTAATCGGCACAGATACGCAGTATTTT
TRBJ2-3,few,17,.,TRBV12-5,CASGLVGPRVSTDTQYF,TGTGCTAGTGGTTTGGTAGGACCGAGGGTTAGCACAGATACGCAGTATTTT
TRBJ2-2,.,11,.,TRBV6-1,CASSDTGELFF,TGTGCCAGCAGCGACACCGGGGAGCTGTTTTTT
TRBJ2-5,.,14,TRBD2,TRBV27,CASSFGGAQETQYF,TGTGCCAGCAGTTTCGGGGGGGCCCAAGAGACCCAGTACTTC
TRBJ1-5,.,14,.,TRBV25-1,CASSEWGSNQPQHF,TGTGCCAGCAGTGAATGGGGCAGCAATCAGCCCCAGCATTTT
TRBJ2-7,.,16,.,TRBV13,CASSPRRQPWAYEQYF,TGTGCCAGCAGCCCGCGAAGACAGCCCTGGGCCTACGAGCAGTACTTC
TRBJ2-1,.,14,TRBD1,TRBV25-1,CASLTGGEYNEQFF,TGTGCCAGCCTGACAGGGGGCGAATACAATGAGCAGTTCTTC
TRBJ2-1,.,17,.,TRBV30,CAWSVHGQTQSYNEQFF,TGTGCCTGGAGTGTACATGGGCAGACCCAATCCTACAATGAGCAGTTCTTC
TRBJ1-6,.,15,TRBD1,TRBV5-5,CASSLWRTGSSPLHF,TGTGCCAGCAGCTTATGGAGGACAGGGTCTTCACCCCTCCACTTT